This is a list of T cell receptor beta chains from one sample in a study of T cells in Graves' hyperthyroidism and ophthalmopathy. TCRdb re-called the multiplex PCR reads with MiXCR, one entry per CDR3 protein. The sample has fewer than 450,000 distinct CDR3 sequences; around 15% are singletons. The sequenced material came from blood. The receptors were gathered from an older woman with Graves' ophthalmopathy. Each CDR3 is given with its conserved first and last residue. The D gene is left open where the match is weak. Rows give clone size only sometimes, using once, few, many, or a class for an expanded clone.

clone_size: many
d_call: -
j_call: TRBJ1-1
v_call: TRBV28
cdr3_nt: TGTGCCAGCAGCCCACGGCGGGACACTGAAGCTTTCTTT
cdr3_aa: CASSPRRDTEAFF

clone_size: -
d_call: -
j_call: TRBJ2-5
v_call: TRBV29-1
cdr3_nt: TGCAGCGTTGAATATGTAGTTCTACCTCGGGGGTCCCAGTACTTC
cdr3_aa: CSVEYVVLPRGSQYF

clone_size: few
d_call: -
j_call: TRBJ2-3
v_call: TRBV27
cdr3_nt: TGTGCCAGCAGTTCGTGGGAGTCAAGGACAGATACGCAGTATTTT
cdr3_aa: CASSSWESRTDTQYF

clone_size: -
d_call: -
j_call: TRBJ2-5
v_call: TRBV5-5
cdr3_nt: TGTGCCAGCAGCTCGGCCGGGGAAGAGACCCAGTACTTC
cdr3_aa: CASSSAGEETQYF

clone_size: -
d_call: TRBD1
j_call: TRBJ2-7
v_call: TRBV6-1
cdr3_nt: TGTGCCAGTACCGGGACAGGGAGCGAGCAGTACTTC
cdr3_aa: CASTGTGSEQYF

clone_size: many
d_call: TRBD1
j_call: TRBJ2-7
v_call: TRBV6-1
cdr3_nt: TGTGCCAGCAGCCGGGTAAGGGGGCTAGACGAGCAGTACTTC
cdr3_aa: CASSRVRGLDEQYF

clone_size: many
d_call: -
j_call: TRBJ2-3
v_call: TRBV20-1
cdr3_nt: TGCAGTGCTAACCGGGAGACCCCAGATACGCAGTATTTT
cdr3_aa: CSANRETPDTQYF

clone_size: many
d_call: -
j_call: TRBJ2-3
v_call: TRBV12-3/TRBV12-4
cdr3_nt: TGTGCCAGCAGTCCACGTGAGAGGGGTACGCAGTATTTT
cdr3_aa: CASSPRERGTQYF

clone_size: once
d_call: -
j_call: TRBJ2-7
v_call: TRBV28
cdr3_nt: TGTGCCAGCAGTTTAAGGGCCGATTCCTACGAGCAGTACTTC
cdr3_aa: CASSLRADSYEQYF

clone_size: many
d_call: -
j_call: TRBJ2-2
v_call: TRBV28
cdr3_nt: TGTGCCAGCAGTTTAGAGGCATCGAACACCGGGGAGCTGTTTTTT
cdr3_aa: CASSLEASNTGELFF

clone_size: -
d_call: TRBD1
j_call: TRBJ1-5
v_call: TRBV19
cdr3_nt: TGTGCCAGTACCCTGACAGGGAATAGCAATCAGCCCCAGCATTTT
cdr3_aa: CASTLTGNSNQPQHF

clone_size: many
d_call: TRBD2
j_call: TRBJ2-2
v_call: TRBV7-6
cdr3_nt: TGTGCCAGCAGCTCGGGACTAGCGGGCCCCGGGGAGCTGTTTTTT
cdr3_aa: CASSSGLAGPGELFF

clone_size: -
d_call: TRBD1
j_call: TRBJ2-3
v_call: TRBV7-6
cdr3_nt: TGTGCCAGCAGCCCCGGGACAGCGCAGTATTTT
cdr3_aa: CASSPGTAQYF

clone_size: -
d_call: -
j_call: TRBJ1-5
v_call: TRBV28
cdr3_nt: TGTGCCAGCAGTGCCACAACTAGCAATCAGCCCCAGCATTTT
cdr3_aa: CASSATTSNQPQHF

clone_size: few
d_call: -
j_call: TRBJ1-1
v_call: TRBV4-2
cdr3_nt: TGTGCCAGCAGCCAAGGGAGCACTGAAGCTTTCTTT
cdr3_aa: CASSQGSTEAFF

clone_size: few
d_call: -
j_call: TRBJ1-1
v_call: TRBV15
cdr3_nt: TGTGCCACCAGCAGAGATACTTCTGTGATGAACACTGAAGCTTTCTTT
cdr3_aa: CATSRDTSVMNTEAFF

clone_size: many
d_call: -
j_call: TRBJ2-7
v_call: TRBV27
cdr3_nt: TGTGCCAGCAGGGGCAAAGCGCGCTACGAGCAGTACTTC
cdr3_aa: CASRGKARYEQYF

clone_size: many
d_call: TRBD1
j_call: TRBJ2-1
v_call: TRBV2
cdr3_nt: TGTGCCAGCAGTGGACAGGGGGCTAATATCAATGAGCAGTTCTTC
cdr3_aa: CASSGQGANINEQFF

clone_size: many
d_call: TRBD1
j_call: TRBJ1-6
v_call: TRBV28
cdr3_nt: TGTGCCGGCAAGGGGGCATCCTATAATTCACCCCTCCACTTT
cdr3_aa: CAGKGASYNSPLHF

clone_size: few
d_call: -
j_call: TRBJ2-7
v_call: TRBV28
cdr3_nt: TGTGCCAGCACTAGGGACGGAAGCTCCTACGAGCAGTACTTC
cdr3_aa: CASTRDGSSYEQYF

clone_size: once
d_call: TRBD2
j_call: TRBJ2-7
v_call: TRBV9
cdr3_nt: TGTGCCAGCAGCGTAGGGTGGAGCGGGGGTACCTACGAGCAGTACTTC
cdr3_aa: CASSVGWSGGTYEQYF

clone_size: -
d_call: -
j_call: TRBJ2-2
v_call: TRBV12-3/TRBV12-4
cdr3_nt: TGTGCCAGCAGTTTAGCACGGCAAGGGGGTTATAGCACCGGGGAGCTGTTTTTT
cdr3_aa: CASSLARQGGYSTGELFF

clone_size: many
d_call: TRBD1
j_call: TRBJ2-7
v_call: TRBV28
cdr3_nt: TGTGCCAGCAGTCTCGGACAGGGGATGAGTTACGAGCAGTACTTC
cdr3_aa: CASSLGQGMSYEQYF

clone_size: many
d_call: -
j_call: TRBJ1-1
v_call: TRBV28
cdr3_nt: TGTGCCAGCAGGACCTTGGGAAGGGCAATTGAAGCTTTCTTT
cdr3_aa: CASRTLGRAIEAFF

clone_size: many
d_call: TRBD1
j_call: TRBJ2-5
v_call: TRBV5-1
cdr3_nt: TGCGCCAGCAGCTTGGCCCCAAGACAGGGGGGCCAAGAGACCCAGTACTTC
cdr3_aa: CASSLAPRQGGQETQYF

clone_size: many
d_call: TRBD2
j_call: TRBJ2-1
v_call: TRBV18
cdr3_nt: TGTGCCAGCTCACCTGCCGGGGGACTAGCGGGAGACAATGAGCAGTTCTTC
cdr3_aa: CASSPAGGLAGDNEQFF

clone_size: few
d_call: -
j_call: TRBJ2-3
v_call: TRBV5-5
cdr3_nt: TGTGCCAGCAGCCCACGGGGCGGACTTACAGATACGCAGTATTTT
cdr3_aa: CASSPRGGLTDTQYF

clone_size: many
d_call: TRBD2
j_call: TRBJ2-1
v_call: TRBV7-3
cdr3_nt: TGTGCCAGCAGCTCAACGGGACTAGCGAACAATGAGCAGTTCTTC
cdr3_aa: CASSSTGLANNEQFF

clone_size: many
d_call: -
j_call: TRBJ2-2
v_call: TRBV12-3/TRBV12-4
cdr3_nt: TGTGCCAGCAGTAACCAAAGGCTCGGGGCCGGGGAGCTGTTTTTT
cdr3_aa: CASSNQRLGAGELFF

clone_size: few
d_call: TRBD1
j_call: TRBJ1-5
v_call: TRBV20-1
cdr3_nt: TGCAGTGCTAGTTTAGGACAGGGACGCGATCAGCCCCAGCATTTT
cdr3_aa: CSASLGQGRDQPQHF

clone_size: many
d_call: -
j_call: TRBJ1-1
v_call: TRBV6-1
cdr3_nt: TGTGCCAGCAGTAGAAACTGGGGAACTGAAGCTTTCTTT
cdr3_aa: CASSRNWGTEAFF

clone_size: many
d_call: TRBD2
j_call: TRBJ2-2
v_call: TRBV7-3
cdr3_nt: TGTGCCAGCAGCTTAGGGCTAGCGGGAGGGGTCGACACCGGGGAGCTGTTTTTT
cdr3_aa: CASSLGLAGGVDTGELFF

clone_size: -
d_call: TRBD2
j_call: TRBJ2-1
v_call: TRBV5-1
cdr3_nt: TGCGCCAGCAGCATGACTAGCGGGAGGGGAGAGCAGTTCTTC
cdr3_aa: CASSMTSGRGEQFF

clone_size: many
d_call: -
j_call: TRBJ2-3
v_call: TRBV11-2
cdr3_nt: TGTGCCAGCAGCTTAAGGTCAGGGGCGACCACAGATACGCAGTATTTT
cdr3_aa: CASSLRSGATTDTQYF

clone_size: many
d_call: TRBD1
j_call: TRBJ1-1
v_call: TRBV30
cdr3_nt: TGTGCCTGGAACCGGGACAGGGCTGGCACTGAAGCTTTCTTT
cdr3_aa: CAWNRDRAGTEAFF

clone_size: many
d_call: -
j_call: TRBJ2-7
v_call: TRBV2
cdr3_nt: TGTGCCAGCAGCTACGGGCCCGGGCAGTACTTC
cdr3_aa: CASSYGPGQYF

clone_size: many
d_call: TRBD2
j_call: TRBJ2-3
v_call: TRBV15
cdr3_nt: TGTGCCACCAGCAGTCTCCGACTAGCGGGCACAGATACGCAGTATTTT
cdr3_aa: CATSSLRLAGTDTQYF

clone_size: many
d_call: -
j_call: TRBJ2-1
v_call: TRBV28
cdr3_nt: TGTGCCAGCAGCACACCTCTAGCGTTCAATGAGCAGTTCTTC
cdr3_aa: CASSTPLAFNEQFF